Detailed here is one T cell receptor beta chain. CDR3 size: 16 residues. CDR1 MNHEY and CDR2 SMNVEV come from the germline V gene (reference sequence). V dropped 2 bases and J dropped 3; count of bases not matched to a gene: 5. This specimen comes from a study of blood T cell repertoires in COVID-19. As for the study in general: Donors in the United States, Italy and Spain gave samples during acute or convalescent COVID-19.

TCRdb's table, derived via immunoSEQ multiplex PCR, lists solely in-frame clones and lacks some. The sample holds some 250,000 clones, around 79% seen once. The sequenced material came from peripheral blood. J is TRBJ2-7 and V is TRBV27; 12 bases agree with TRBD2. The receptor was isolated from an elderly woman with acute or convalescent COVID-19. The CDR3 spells CASSLGASGRVYEQYF. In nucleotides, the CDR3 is TGTGCCAGCAGTTTAGGTGCTAGCGGGAGGGTCTACGAGCAGTACTTC.